This T cell receptor beta chain derives from a study of technical replicates of blood from a handful of donors. CDR3 size: 12 residues. With 6 bases removed from V and 1 base from J, the gap between germline ends came to 6 bases. Germline loops: CDR1 LNHDA, CDR2 SQIVND (reference sequence). TCRdb keeps only in-frame clones here, not all; method: immunoSEQ multiplex PCR. Here the sample spans tens of thousands of clones, around 90% being singletons. The clonotype comes from a human donor in good health. The gene calls are TRBV19 and TRBJ1-1, with D hard to call. Sequencing was performed on T cells isolated from PBMCs. The CDR3 DNA reads TGTGCCAGTAGCCGGAGGAACACTGAAGCTTTCTTT. It is translated as CASSRRNTEAFF.